The 30 T cell receptor beta chains given below trace back to one sample, sequenced in a study of a mutant IDH1 vaccine in newly diagnosed glioma. Method: immunoSEQ multiplex PCR; TCRdb's copy keeps in-frame clones and lacks some. The repertoire consists of some 60,000 clones, with around 89% occurring once and the leading ten covering about 4.6%. Their specific antigens are unknown. Time point indicated: week 5, during vaccination. Vaccination used 300 ug of mutant IDH1 20-mer peptide per dose, with topical imiquimod. The sample consisted of PBMCs, taken from a glioma patient whose treatment included an IDH1 peptide vaccine. These receptors all come from a woman in her thirties or forties with glioma.

The V and J genes are TRBV7-8 and TRBJ1-5; unclear D gene. The CDR3 extends over 14 amino acids. From germline, CDR1 is SGHVS and CDR2 FQNEAQ. Trimming left V 5 bases short and J 2 bases short, with 10 bases between. This chain's CDR3 is CASSNPWGNQPQHF. CDR3 coding DNA: TGTGCCAGCAGCAATCCTTGGGGCAATCAGCCCCAGCATTTT.

A remark on this clone: A junction end diverges from the germline sequence, so it may reflect a read error. The chain is built from TRBV10-3 and TRBJ2-1; 9 bases match TRBD2. The CDR3 contains 13 residues. Germline V gives CDR1 ENHRY, CDR2 SYGVKD. The CDR3 region has the DNA TGTGCCATAAGCCTAGCGGGGTACAGTGAGCAGTTCTTC. This translates into CAISLAGYSEQFF.

This clone was counted once. The chain recombines TRBV2 with TRBJ2-5; 10 nucleotides match TRBD2. Losses at the gene ends were 8 bases for V and 5 bases for J; bases not matched to a gene: 11. Germline V gene data show CDR1 as SNHLY and CDR2 as FYNNEI. CDR3 length: 15 residues. CDR3 residues: CASCLAGARVETQYF. The CDR3 nucleotides are TGTGCCAGCTGTCTAGCGGGAGCCCGTGTGGAGACCCAGTACTTC.

The genes are TRBV4-3 and TRBJ1-1; tentatively, D is TRBD1 (5 bases). The CDR3 has 15 amino acids. The germline V and J ends were trimmed by 2 bases and 3 bases, with 13 bases remaining between them. Germline CDR1 and CDR2: LGHNA and YSLEER. Here the CDR3 reads CASSQLWGGDTEAFF. The CDR3 DNA reads TGCGCCAGCAGCCAACTCTGGGGAGGGGACACTGAAGCTTTCTTT.

The CDR3 DNA sequence: TGTGCCAGCAGTTCGGTAACGGGACGGTTGATTGGGGATACGCAGTATTTT. Its translation: CASSSVTGRLIGDTQYF. This chain links TRBV28 with TRBJ2-3; either TRBD1 or TRBD2 may supply D (5 bases each). The CDR3 has 17 amino acids. V lost 4 bases, J lost 6 bases, and 23 bases lay in between. Germline CDR1 reads MDHEN; CDR2 reads SYDVKM.

V is TRBV30 and J is TRBJ2-3; D unclear. CDR1 GTSNPN and CDR2 SVGIG come from the germline V gene (reference sequence). This CDR3 is 12 amino acids long. V lost 1 base and J lost 3, with 5 bases in between. The CDR3 reads CAWSGRTDTQYF. In DNA, the CDR3 is TGTGCCTGGAGTGGGAGAACAGATACGCAGTATTTT. Variable domain in full (rest from reference TRBV30 and TRBJ2-3): SQTIHQWPATLVQPVGSPLSLECTVEGTSNPNLYWYRQAAGRGLQLLFYSVGIGQISSEVPQNLSASRPQDRQFILSSKKLLLSDSGFYLCAWSGRTDTQYFGPGTRLTVL.

The genes are TRBV6-5 and TRBJ1-5, with 9 bases lining up with TRBD1. Trimming cost V 2 bases and J 2 bases; bases outside gene matches: 1. CDR3 size: 15 residues. CDR1 and CDR2 from the germline V gene are MNHEY and SVGAGI. The CDR3 sequence: CASSYGTGRNQPQHF. CDR3 coding DNA: TGTGCCAGCAGTTACGGGACAGGGCGCAATCAGCCCCAGCATTTT.

This chain links TRBV5-4 with TRBJ1-1; no definite D call. Germline loops: CDR1 SGHNT, CDR2 YYREEE (reference sequence). This CDR3 region has 14 residues. Trimming took off 0 bases at V and 0 bases at J, with 6 bases between the two ends. The DNA of the CDR3 is TGTGCCAGCAGCTTGGGCGGCCTGAACACTGAAGCTTTCTTT. Encoded protein: CASSLGGLNTEAFF.

This chain connects TRBV10-1 to TRBJ1-1, with D perhaps TRBD1 (6 bases). Germline assignment: CDR1 WNHNN and CDR2 SYGVQD (reference sequence). This CDR3 is built from 12 residues. Trimming took off 11 bases at V and 7 bases at J, with 17 bases between the two ends. The CDR3 region is CAPGGRVSEAFF. In DNA, the CDR3 is TGCGCCCCCGGGGGCAGGGTAAGTGAAGCTTTCTTT.

The table lists this clone with a count of one. The J gene is TRBJ2-5, the V gene TRBV30; no reliable D call. Trimming shortened V by 2 bases and J by 5 bases, and 12 bases separated the two germline ends. This CDR3 spans 13 amino acids. Germline V gene lookup returns CDR1 GTSNPN and CDR2 SVGIG (reference sequence). The chain's CDR3 is CAWSRAVRETQYF. The DNA of the CDR3 is TGTGCCTGGAGTCGTGCGGTTCGGGAGACCCAGTACTTC.

The V gene is TRBV5-1, the J gene TRBJ1-4; 8 bases agree with TRBD1. CDR1 SGHRS and CDR2 YFSETQ come from the germline V gene. The V segment lost 3 bases and the J segment 4 bases; nucleotides outside the gene matches: 5. The CDR3 length is 15 residues. The DNA for the CDR3 is TGCGCCAGCAGCTCCAGGGGGCTCAATAATGAAAAACTGTTTTTT. Translated, it gives CASSSRGLNNEKLFF.

The chain combines TRBV29-1 with TRBJ2-7, with a tentative D call TRBD2 (6 bases). From germline, CDR1 is SQVTM and CDR2 ANQGSEA. The CDR3 spans 13 residues. Trimming removed 5 bases at V and 2 bases at J, with 13 bases between. The CDR3 DNA sequence: TGCAGCGTTCGCGGGAAGGTAACCTACGAGCAGTACTTC. Encoded protein: CSVRGKVTYEQYF.

This chain uses TRBV5-1 with TRBJ1-3, with D uncertain. This CDR3 is built from 14 residues. Germline V CDR1 and CDR2: SGHRS, YFSETQ. The V end was cut by 4 bases, the J end by 3 bases, with 11 bases between. CDR3 loop: CASSDTANGNTIYF. Here the CDR3 DNA reads TGCGCCAGCAGCGACACAGCTAATGGAAACACCATATATTTT.

This chain connects TRBV7-8 to TRBJ2-7; the D gene is possibly TRBD2 (6 bases). The germline V gene has CDR1 SGHVS and CDR2 FQNEAQ. The CDR3 loop spans 16 amino acids. V was shortened by 4 bases and J by 4 bases, with 20 bases between the two germline ends. CDR3 loop: CASSSLGGRRDYEQYF. In DNA form, the CDR3 reads TGTGCCAGCAGCTCCCTGGGGGGAAGGAGGGATTACGAGCAGTACTTC.

This clone turned up a few times. J is TRBJ1-3 and V is TRBV10-3, with D tentatively TRBD1 (6 bases). The CDR3 extends over 13 amino acids. Trimming stripped 11 bases from V and 0 bases from J, with 11 bases between. Germline assignment: CDR1 ENHRY and CDR2 SYGVKD. The CDR3 region is CASGGPSGNTIYF. DNA of the CDR3: TGTGCCTCTGGGGGGCCCTCTGGAAACACCATATATTTT.

This sequence joins TRBV19 and TRBJ2-7; D unresolved. V dropped 6 bases and J dropped 4 bases, with 16 bases sitting between them. This CDR3 has 14 amino acids. Per germline, CDR1 LNHDA and CDR2 SQIVND (reference sequence). DNA for the CDR3: TGTGCCAGTAGGGAGCAGCCATCCGCTTACGAGCAGTACTTC. It yields the protein CASREQPSAYEQYF.

This chain joins TRBV5-1 and TRBJ1-2; maybe TRBD1 (6 bases). Germline values: CDR1 SGHRS, CDR2 YFSETQ. Trimming removed 6 bases from V and 1 base from J, with 13 bases in between. This CDR3 is built from 14 residues. The CDR3 coding sequence is TGCGCCAGCAAAGGGGACAAAAATAACTATGGCTACACCTTC. Its protein is CASKGDKNNYGYTF.

The rearrangement uses TRBV18 and TRBJ2-3; 8 bases align to TRBD2. Trimming at V came to 3 bases and at J to 3 bases, leaving 14 bases not matched to a gene. Germline V gene lookup returns CDR1 KGHSH and CDR2 LQKENI. CDR3 length: 18 residues. The CDR3 DNA reads as TGTGCCAGCTCACCTTTACCTCGTGGTAGCGGGATGACAGATACGCAGTATTTT. Its protein is CASSPLPRGSGMTDTQYF.

This sequence joins TRBV5-3 and TRBJ2-7; D possibly corresponds to TRBD1 (7 bases). TRBV5-3 is flagged as an ORF with uncertain function. This CDR3 is 16 amino acids long. V lost 4 bases and J lost 4, with 21 bases in between. The CDR3 DNA sequence: TGTGCCAGAAGCGCGCTGGAGGGGGCGAGGGCTTACGAGCAGTACTTC. Translated, it gives CARSALEGARAYEQYF.

The chain is built from TRBV28 and TRBJ2-1; D could derive from TRBD1 or TRBD2 (5 bases each). The CDR3 covers 15 residues. CDR1 MDHEN and CDR2 SYDVKM come from the germline V gene. Trimming removed 2 bases from V and 3 bases from J, with 11 bases in between. The CDR3 nucleotides read TGTGCCAGCAGTTTACGGGGACCACGCTACAATGAGCAGTTCTTC. This translates into CASSLRGPRYNEQFF.

The chain is built from TRBV2 and TRBJ1-1, with a weak D call TRBD1 (6 bases). V lost 7 bases and J 1 base, leaving 10 bases between the germline ends. Germline V gene lookup returns CDR1 SNHLY and CDR2 FYNNEI. This CDR3 region has 13 residues. The CDR3 sequence is CASTGQPNTEAFF. In nucleotides, the CDR3 is TGTGCCAGCACCGGACAGCCGAACACTGAAGCTTTCTTT.

The chain recombines TRBV5-1 with TRBJ2-5; maybe TRBD2 (6 bases). V was cut by 0 bases and J by 0 bases, with 9 bases left in between. The germline V gene encodes CDR1 SGHRS and CDR2 YFSETQ. This CDR3 is 15 amino acids long. For the CDR3, the DNA is TGCGCCAGCAGCTTGGATGGAGGGTACCAAGAGACCCAGTACTTC. As protein: CASSLDGGYQETQYF.

The J gene is TRBJ1-1, the V gene TRBV5-1, with TRBD1 matching over 8 bases. Unmatched junction bases numbered 6, after V lost 2 bases and J lost 0 bases. Germline values: CDR1 SGHRS, CDR2 YFSETQ. This CDR3 spans 16 amino acids. The CDR3 is CASSFEQGVMNTEAFF. DNA for the CDR3: TGCGCCAGCAGCTTTGAACAGGGGGTAATGAACACTGAAGCTTTCTTT.

The gene calls are TRBV9 and TRBJ2-7, with 10 bases aligning to TRBD2. This CDR3 spans 14 amino acids. With V trimmed by 3 bases and J by 5 bases, 5 bases remained unmatched. Germline CDR1 and CDR2: SGDLS and YYNGEE. CDR3 sequence: CASSGGTSEHEQYF. DNA for the CDR3: TGTGCCAGCAGCGGAGGGACTAGCGAGCACGAGCAGTACTTC.

The chain combines TRBV13 with TRBJ1-6; the D gene is possibly TRBD1 (5 bases). The V end was cut by 1 base, the J end by 7 bases, with 17 bases between. This CDR3 spans 17 amino acids. Per germline, CDR1 PRHDT and CDR2 FYEKMQ (reference sequence). CDR3 coding DNA: TGTGCCAGCAGCTTAGCGCTTTGGGCAGGGAAAAATTCACCCCTCCACTTT. This gives the protein CASSLALWAGKNSPLHF.

The chain combines TRBV5-1 with TRBJ1-3, with D hard to call. The CDR3 length is 13 residues. Germline V gene sequence: CDR1 SGHRS, CDR2 YFSETQ. V lost 1 base, J lost 4 bases, and 6 bases lay in between. The CDR3 DNA is TGCGCCAGCAGCTTGAAGGAAGGAAACACCATATATTTT. This codes for CASSLKEGNTIYF.

The chain joins TRBV7-2 to TRBJ2-5; possibly TRBD1 or TRBD2 for D (5 bases each). Germline CDR1 and CDR2: SGHTA and FQGNSA. There are 13 residues in the CDR3. Between the trimmed V and J ends, which lost 2 bases and 5 bases, there was a span of 9 bases. The CDR3 loop is CASSLWGWETQYF. CDR3 in DNA: TGTGCCAGCAGCTTATGGGGGTGGGAGACCCAGTACTTC.

The chain carries TRBV4-3 and TRBJ2-5; 8 nucleotides match TRBD2. CDR1 is LGHNA and CDR2 is YSLEER in the germline V gene. V was pared by 0 bases and J by 1 base, with 4 bases of the junction left unmatched. The CDR3 consists of 16 residues. The CDR3 DNA sequence: TGCGCCAGCAGCCAAGAATATCTAGCGGGCCAAGAGACCCAGTACTTC. This codes for CASSQEYLAGQETQYF.

The chain joins TRBV7-9 to TRBJ2-2; tentatively, D is TRBD1 (5 bases). With 1 base removed from V and 5 bases from J, the gap between germline ends came to 8 bases. The CDR3 contains 14 residues. From germline, CDR1 is SEHNR and CDR2 FQNEAQ (reference sequence). The CDR3 spells CASSLVKGTGELFF. CDR3 DNA sequence: TGTGCCAGCAGCTTAGTTAAGGGGACCGGGGAGCTGTTTTTT.

A single count supports this clone. CDR3 in amino acids: CASSPQPAAYNEQFF. CDR3 in DNA: TGTGCCAGCAGCCCCCAACCAGCTGCCTACAATGAGCAGTTCTTC. The chain recombines TRBV11-2 with TRBJ2-1; D not certain. V lost 5 bases and J 2 bases, leaving 13 bases between the germline ends. Germline lookup yields CDR1 SGHAT and CDR2 FQNNGV. The CDR3 runs to 15 residues.